This TCR beta chain derives from a study of OX40 agonist ivuxolimab in advanced cancers. Clones were sequenced by immunoSEQ multiplex PCR, and TCRdb holds only the in-frame ones, with some missing. The sample consists of around 53,000 clones, about 93% of them appearing once. The CDR3 sequence is 13 residues long. Germline V gives CDR1 MDHEN, CDR2 SYDVKM. V dropped 3 bases and J dropped 0 bases, with 6 bases sitting between them. This chain uses TRBV28 with TRBJ2-7, with unresolved D. The sequencing used CD4+ or CD8+ T cells sorted from blood, collected in a trial of the OX40 agonist ivuxolimab. This receptor was obtained from an adult with an advanced solid tumor such as melanoma, head and neck, liver or kidney cancer. Here the CDR3 reads CASSFYSSYEQYF. DNA for the CDR3: TGTGCCAGCAGTTTCTACAGCTCCTACGAGCAGTACTTC.